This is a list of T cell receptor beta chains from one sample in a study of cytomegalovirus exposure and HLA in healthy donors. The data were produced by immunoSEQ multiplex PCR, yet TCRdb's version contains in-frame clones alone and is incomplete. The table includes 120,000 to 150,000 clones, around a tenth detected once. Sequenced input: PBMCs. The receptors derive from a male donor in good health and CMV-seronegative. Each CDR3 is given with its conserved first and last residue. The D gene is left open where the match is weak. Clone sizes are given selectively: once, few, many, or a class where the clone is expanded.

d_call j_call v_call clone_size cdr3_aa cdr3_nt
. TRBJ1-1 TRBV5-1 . CASSLEGGGTEAFF TGCGCCAGCAGCTTGGAGGGGGGGGGCACTGAAGCTTTCTTT
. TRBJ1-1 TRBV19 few CASSIEVGQNTEAFF TGTGCCAGTAGTATAGAGGTTGGGCAGAACACTGAAGCTTTCTTT
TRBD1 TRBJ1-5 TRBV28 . CASSSVNRGLVQPQHF TGTGCCAGCAGTTCCGTAAACAGGGGGCTAGTGCAGCCCCAGCATTTT
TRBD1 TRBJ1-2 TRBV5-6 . CASSLGTGGNYGYTF TGTGCCAGCAGCTTAGGGACAGGGGGTAACTATGGCTACACCTTC
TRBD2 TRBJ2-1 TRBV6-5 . CASRRGTSGNEQFF TGTGCCAGCAGACGTGGGACTAGCGGTAATGAGCAGTTCTTC
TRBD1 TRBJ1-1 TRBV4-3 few CASSYRDRGNTEAFF TGCGCCAGCAGCTACAGGGACAGGGGTAACACTGAAGCTTTCTTT
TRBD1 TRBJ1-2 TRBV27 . CASSSGQDPAGYTF TGTGCCAGCAGTTCCGGACAGGACCCGGCTGGCTACACCTTC
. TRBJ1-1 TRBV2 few CASSAEWEKGAFF TGTGCCAGCAGTGCCGAGTGGGAGAAAGGAGCTTTCTTT
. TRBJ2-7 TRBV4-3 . CASSINPQGYEQYF TGCGCCAGCAGCATCAACCCCCAGGGATACGAGCAGTACTTC
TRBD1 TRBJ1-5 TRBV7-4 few CASSLGGQAQDFQPQHF TGTGCCAGCAGCTTAGGGGGACAGGCCCAAGACTTTCAGCCCCAGCATTTT
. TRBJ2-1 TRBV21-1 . CASSKGDRGANEQFF TGTGCCAGCAGCAAGGGGGACAGGGGGGCCAATGAGCAGTTCTTC
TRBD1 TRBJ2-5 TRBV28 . CASSLYKGQQTQYF TGTGCCAGCAGTTTATACAAGGGACAGCAGACCCAGTACTTC
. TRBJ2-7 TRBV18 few CASSPSREREQYF TGTGCCAGCTCACCATCTCGCGAACGGGAGCAGTACTTC
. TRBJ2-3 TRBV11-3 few CASSFPGEDTQYF TGTGCCAGCAGCTTCCCGGGGGAAGATACGCAGTATTTT
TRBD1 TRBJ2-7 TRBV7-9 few CASAFGTGEDEQYF TGTGCCAGCGCCTTTGGGACAGGGGAAGACGAGCAGTACTTC
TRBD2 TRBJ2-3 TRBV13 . CASSLTSGLSTDTQYF TGTGCCAGCAGCCTAACTAGCGGGCTGAGCACAGATACGCAGTATTTT
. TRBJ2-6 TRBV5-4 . CASSLPSTGANVLTF TGTGCCAGCAGCTTGCCGAGCACCGGGGCCAACGTCCTGACTTTC
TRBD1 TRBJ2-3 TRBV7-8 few CASSRDRGHADTQYF TGTGCCAGCAGCCGAGACAGGGGGCATGCAGATACGCAGTATTTT